This TCR beta chain was sequenced for a study of shared clonotypes between healthy human individuals. Study summary: Donor ages ranged 18 to 49 years: a couple of women, three men. Study-level results: About 5% was the fraction of naive CD4 clonotypes found shared across several donors. Estimated clonotype richness was generally higher in naive than memory subsets.

Deletions cut 6 bases from V and 4 bases from J, with 16 bases between. The CDR3 runs 15 residues. Germline CDR1 and CDR2: MNHEY and SVGAGI. Profiled with immunoSEQ multiplex PCR; TCRdb holds only in-frame clones, not every one. Of approximately 980,000 clones in the sample, more than 75% were seen once. Turning to this clone: Antigen: not known.

Among the donors, all were Caucasian adults who lived in Nashville, Tennessee. This chain joins TRBV6-5 and TRBJ2-1; D possibly corresponds to TRBD1 (6 bases). The TCR was taken from a man aged 18 to 35 in good health. Source material: memory CD4+ T cells sorted from blood. Subset given: CD45RA-negative fraction. The CDR3 DNA follows: TGTGCCAGCAGGTTGACAGGAAATGGTTACAATGAGCAGTTCTTC. Its protein is CASRLTGNGYNEQFF.